The 6 T cell receptor beta chains below all came from one sample that was sequenced in a study of T cell responses to AZD1222 COVID-19 vaccine. Measured with immunoSEQ multiplex PCR; TCRdb has only the in-frame clones, and not every one. The data contain 100,000 or so clones, about nine tenths of them singletons. The specimen was peripheral blood, collected 28 days after the second AZD1222 dose. These receptors originate from an adult who received the AZD1222 COVID-19 vaccine.

This clone was seen more than once but under ten times. The CDR3 nucleotides read TGTGCCACCAGTCCTAGGGCAGGGGAATATAGCAATCAGCCCCAGCATTTT. This gives the protein CATSPRAGEYSNQPQHF. The V gene is TRBV15, the J gene TRBJ1-5, with D tentatively TRBD1 (6 bases). Trimming shortened V by 6 bases and J by 0 bases, and 18 bases separated the two germline ends. CDR1 is LNHNV, CDR2 YYDKDF, per germline (reference sequence). The CDR3 sequence is 17 residues long.

V is TRBV15 and J is TRBJ1-1, with TRBD1 as a possible D gene (6 bases). V lost 4 bases and J lost 0, with 9 bases in between. The germline V gene encodes CDR1 LNHNV and CDR2 YYDKDF (reference sequence). The CDR3 loop spans 14 amino acids. The CDR3 DNA reads as TGTGCCACCAGCACTCGACAGGTGAACACTGAAGCTTTCTTT. Its translation is CATSTRQVNTEAFF. Together with reference TRBV15 and TRBJ1-1, the CDR3 gives the full variable domain: DAMVIQNPRYQVTQFGKPVTLSCSQTLNHNVMYWYQQKSSQAPKLLFHYYDKDFNNEADTPDNFQSRRPNTSFCFLDIRSPGLGDTAMYLCATSTRQVNTEAFFGQGTRLTVV.

This clone was detected only once. The gene calls are TRBV18 and TRBJ2-4; a possible D gene is TRBD2 (6 bases). This CDR3 is 17 amino acids long. V lost 3 bases to trimming and J lost 0 bases, with 15 bases between them. Germline CDR1 and CDR2: KGHSH and LQKENI. This chain's CDR3 is CASSPPGGAIAKNIQYF. CDR3 in DNA: TGTGCCAGCTCACCGCCGGGCGGGGCTATAGCCAAAAACATTCAGTACTTC. Variable domain in full (rest from reference TRBV18 and TRBJ2-4): NAGVMQNPRHLVRRRGQEARLRCSPMKGHSHVYWYRQLPEEGLKFMVYLQKENIIDESGMPKERFSAEFPKEGPSILRIQQVVRGDSAAYFCASSPPGGAIAKNIQYFGAGTRLSVL.

The chain has TRBV19 and TRBJ2-2; maybe TRBD1 (6 bases). CDR3 length equals 16 residues. V shed 10 bases and J shed 9 bases, with 27 bases lying between them. The germline CDR1 and CDR2 sequences are LNHDA and SQIVND (reference sequence). CDR3 DNA: TGTGCCACCCCGACCTCCAACAGGGCTCTTAGCCGGGAGCTGTTTTTT. Encoded protein: CATPTSNRALSRELFF.

This clone was detected only once. The rearrangement joins TRBV18 to TRBJ1-5; 8 bases map to TRBD1. Germline CDR1 reads KGHSH; CDR2 reads LQKENI. The CDR3 consists of 13 residues. With V trimmed by 6 bases and J by 7 bases, 5 bases remained unmatched. Written as DNA, the CDR3 is TGTGCCAGCTCGGACAGGGTAGGACAGCCCCAGCATTTT. It translates to CASSDRVGQPQHF.

This chain connects TRBV2 to TRBJ2-3; a possible D gene is TRBD2 (6 bases). The V and J ends lost 6 bases and 3 bases respectively, with 16 bases between them. CDR1 is SNHLY, CDR2 FYNNEI, per germline. The CDR3 runs 15 residues. The chain's CDR3 is CASRRDGSTTDTQYF. In DNA form, the CDR3 reads TGTGCCAGCAGGCGGGATGGGTCTACGACAGATACGCAGTATTTT.